A single sample is the source of the 29 T cell receptor beta chains below, sequenced in a study of Ad26.COV2.S vaccination and SARS-CoV-2 variants. Data came from immunoSEQ multiplex PCR; TCRdb stores just in-frame clones and leaves some out. The table has about 390,000 clones, about 88% seen once; the top ten hold 3% to 4.5%. Treatment described: approximately 18 received Ad26.COV2.S at low or high dose, single or two shots; about 5 received placebo; per-sample allocation not given. Each sample was drawn 63 days after the first injection (of vaccine or placebo). The sample consisted of peripheral blood, taken in a trial of Ad26.COV2.S vaccine versus placebo. These receptors all stem from a person between 18 and 60 years old who received the Ad26.COV2.S COVID-19 vaccine or a placebo.

The rearrangement joins TRBV2 to TRBJ2-7; D possibly uses TRBD1 or TRBD2 (5 bases each). Germline CDR1 reads SNHLY; CDR2 reads FYNNEI. CDR3 size: 15 residues. V was pared by 4 bases and J by 0 bases, with 13 bases between. CDR3: CASSARGAGSYEQYF. CDR3 bases: TGTGCCAGCAGTGCCCGGGGCGCGGGCTCCTACGAGCAGTACTTC.

Here the CDR3 DNA reads TGTGCCAGCAGCTTTTCGCCGGCCGCTGAAGCTTTCTTT. Translated: CASSFSPAAEAFF. The chain couples TRBV5-4 to TRBJ1-1; D not certain. CDR1 and CDR2 from the germline V gene are SGHNT and YYREEE (reference sequence). Trimming removed 2 bases at V and 6 bases at J, with 11 bases between. The CDR3 is 13 residues long.

This clone was observed once. The chain employs TRBV4-1 and TRBJ1-1; D not resolved. This CDR3 contains 17 residues. The V gene's germline CDR1 is MGHRA and CDR2 YSYEKL. Trimming removed 0 bases at V and 0 bases at J, with 14 bases between. The CDR3 nucleotides read TGCGCCAGCAGCCAAGATGTGCGACTTCCGATGAACACTGAAGCTTTCTTT. This encodes CASSQDVRLPMNTEAFF.

This rearrangement joins TRBV7-6 to TRBJ2-7; the D is unclear. This CDR3 region has 16 residues. V gave up 5 bases and J gave up 2 bases, with 19 bases separating them. Germline-derived CDR1 and CDR2 are SGHVS and FNYEAQ. CDR3 sequence reads: CASSPSRNPDPYEQYF. DNA for the CDR3: TGTGCCAGCAGCCCCTCCCGGAATCCCGACCCCTACGAGCAGTACTTC.

The V and J genes are TRBV29-1 and TRBJ2-5; D is ambiguous. Germline assignment: CDR1 SQVTM and CDR2 ANQGSEA. The V gene lost 4 bases and the J gene lost 2 bases, with 5 bases spanning the gap. The CDR3 runs 11 residues. In DNA, the CDR3 is TGCAGCGTTGCCCTTCAAGAGACCCAGTACTTC. Its translation is CSVALQETQYF.

The chain uses TRBV12-5 and TRBJ1-3; unclear D gene. Germline V CDR1 and CDR2: LGHNT, FRNRAP. V gave up 0 bases and J gave up 0 bases, with 12 bases separating them. The CDR3 is made up of 17 amino acids. CDR3 sequence reads: CASGLVLGGLSGNTIYF. The DNA for the CDR3 is TGTGCTAGTGGTTTGGTATTGGGTGGCCTCTCTGGAAACACCATATATTTT.

CDR3 in amino acids: CASSLAGGYTGELFF. CDR3 nucleotides: TGTGCCAGCAGCTTAGCGGGGGGTTACACCGGGGAGCTGTTTTTT. The chain recombines TRBV7-6 with TRBJ2-2; D perhaps matches TRBD2 (6 bases). CDR3 length: 15 residues. Germline V CDR1 and CDR2: SGHVS, FNYEAQ. Trimming removed 0 bases at V and 3 bases at J, with 8 bases between.

The chain is built from TRBV12-3 or TRBV12-4 and TRBJ2-3; D call uncertain. CDR3 size: 13 residues. V gave up 3 bases and J gave up 2 bases, with 6 bases separating them. CDR3 sequence: CASSLVYTDTQYF. CDR3 DNA: TGTGCCAGCAGTTTGGTCTACACAGATACGCAGTATTTT.

This clone has only a few counts. Its ends do not fully match the called genes, so a read error is possible. This chain joins TRBV6-6 and TRBJ1-3; TRBD1 might be the D (5 bases). The CDR3 contains 14 residues. CDR1 MNHNY and CDR2 SVGAGI come from the germline V gene (reference sequence). This chain's CDR3 is CASSYSKTGGSPKF. In nucleotides, the CDR3 is TGTGCCAGCAGTTACTCGAAAACAGGCGGAAGCCCGAAGTTT.

J is TRBJ2-5 and V is TRBV7-9; the D is unclear. This CDR3 comprises 14 residues. CDR1 is SEHNR, CDR2 FQNEAQ, per germline (reference sequence). V shed 3 bases and J shed 2 bases, with 10 bases lying between them. The CDR3 region is CASSFGYGQETQYF. In DNA form, the CDR3 reads TGTGCCAGCAGCTTCGGTTACGGTCAAGAGACCCAGTACTTC.

This chain links TRBV6-6 with TRBJ1-1, with TRBD1 as a possible D gene (6 bases). The CDR3 runs 14 residues. Germline loops: CDR1 MNHNY, CDR2 SVGAGI (reference sequence). V was trimmed by 7 bases and J by 3 bases, leaving 15 bases between them. CDR3 DNA: TGTGCCAGCACCGATACAGGGTTGGACACTGAAGCTTTCTTT. Protein: CASTDTGLDTEAFF.

The gene calls are TRBV28 and TRBJ1-5, with a tentative D call TRBD1 (6 bases). V lost 4 bases to trimming and J lost 4 bases, with 17 bases between them. Germline lookup yields CDR1 MDHEN and CDR2 SYDVKM. CDR3 size: 16 residues. The CDR3 coding sequence is TGTGCCAGCAGTTACGGGACACCCTACCCAAATCAGCCCCAGCATTTT. It specifies CASSYGTPYPNQPQHF.

The chain joins TRBV6-5 to TRBJ2-4; D ambiguous. Germline assignment: CDR1 MNHEY and CDR2 SVGAGI. The CDR3 runs to 13 residues. Trimming left V 0 bases short and J 5 bases short, with 5 bases between. In nucleotides, the CDR3 is TGTGCCAGCAGTTACTCCGATCAAAACATTCAGTACTTC. Protein: CASSYSDQNIQYF.

Comment on this clone: Other DNA sequences in the sample encode the same CDR3. The chain uses TRBV7-2 and TRBJ1-6; 9 positions match TRBD1. Germline V gene data show CDR1 as SGHTA and CDR2 as FQGNSA. This CDR3 spans 14 amino acids. The V segment lost 5 bases and the J segment 14 bases; nucleotides outside the gene matches: 10. The CDR3 loop reads CASSPGTGIYSLHF. For the CDR3, the DNA is TGTGCCAGCAGCCCCGGGACAGGGATTTATTCCCTCCACTTT.

The chain couples TRBV3-1 (or the pseudogene TRBV3-2) to TRBJ2-1; D may be TRBD2 (6 bases). Germline-derived CDR1 and CDR2 are LGHDT and YNNKEL (reference sequence). V was cut by 1 base and J by 5 bases, with 12 bases left in between. The CDR3 loop spans 15 amino acids. As DNA, the CDR3 is TGTGCCAGCAGCCAAGTCTCGGGACTGAACAATGAGCAGTTCTTC. It is translated as CASSQVSGLNNEQFF.

This clone was seen once. The chain joins TRBV5-1 to TRBJ1-2; D uncertain. The CDR3 is 11 residues long. Per the germline V gene, CDR1 is SGHRS and CDR2 is YFSETQ. V gave up 5 bases and J gave up 3 bases, with 5 bases separating them. CDR3 bases: TGCGCCAGCAGTTCGGACTATGGCTACACCTTC. The encoded protein is CASSSDYGYTF.

The J gene is TRBJ1-4, the V gene TRBV21-1; the table's D call of TRBD1 was not tested on the DNA. TRBV21-1 is a pseudogene. The CDR3 totals 19 residues. CDR3 region: CASSRGTGVTYATNEKLFF. CDR3 nucleotide sequence: TGTGCCAGCAGCAGAGGGACAGGGGTTACCTATGCAACTAATGAAAAACTGTTTTTT.

The chain has TRBV27 and TRBJ2-7; 10 positions agree with TRBD1. There are 16 residues in the CDR3. Germline loops: CDR1 MNHEY, CDR2 SMNVEV (reference sequence). V was clipped by 3 bases and J by 5 bases; unmatched bases: 10. The CDR3 DNA reads as TGTGCCAGCAGTTTTTCGGGACAGGGGACCTGGGACGAGCAGTACTTC. Protein sequence: CASSFSGQGTWDEQYF.

The table lists this clone with a few counts. V usage is TRBV4-1 and J usage is TRBJ1-2, with D perhaps TRBD1 (5 bases). This CDR3 is built from 15 residues. Germline assignment: CDR1 MGHRA and CDR2 YSYEKL. V lost 2 bases and J 7 bases, leaving 17 bases between the germline ends. CDR3 sequence reads: CASSQLAGVFSGYTF. The CDR3 DNA reads TGCGCCAGCAGCCAATTAGCGGGGGTGTTTTCTGGCTACACCTTC.

The chain is built from TRBV4-1 and TRBJ2-7; TRBD1 matches at 8 bases. Germline V gene sequence: CDR1 MGHRA, CDR2 YSYEKL. V shed 3 bases and J 1 base; nucleotides not matched to a gene: 14. The CDR3 loop spans 18 amino acids. In DNA form, the CDR3 reads TGCGCCAGCAGCCAGGATCCTTCGACAGGGGCCCTATCCTACGAGCAGTACTTC. Translated, it gives CASSQDPSTGALSYEQYF.

The chain couples TRBV6-2 or TRBV6-3 to TRBJ2-7; 10 nucleotides align to TRBD1. With V trimmed by 4 bases and J by 5 bases, 11 bases remained unmatched. CDR3 length: 16 residues. Germline V gives CDR1 MNHEY, CDR2 SVGEGT. The CDR3 sequence is CASSSAGTGELHEQYF. DNA of the CDR3: TGTGCCAGCAGTTCCGCCGGGACAGGGGAGCTGCACGAGCAGTACTTC.

The chain joins TRBV6-5 to TRBJ2-7; D assignment may be TRBD1 or TRBD2 (5 bases each). V was clipped by 2 bases and J by 4 bases, with 12 bases between them. CDR1 MNHEY and CDR2 SVGAGI come from the germline V gene. This CDR3 region has 14 residues. The CDR3 nucleotides are TGTGCCAGCAGTTACGGGGGACCTCGGTACGAGCAGTACTTC. This translates into CASSYGGPRYEQYF.

This rearrangement joins TRBV2 to TRBJ2-5; no reliable D call. CDR3 size: 13 residues. Trimming took 4 bases from V and 4 from J, leaving 10 bases between them. Germline V gives CDR1 SNHLY, CDR2 FYNNEI. This CDR3 reads CASSGADSETQYF. The CDR3 nucleotides are TGTGCCAGCAGTGGGGCGGATTCAGAGACCCAGTACTTC.

The chain recombines TRBV11-2 with TRBJ1-6; TRBD1 is a possible D gene (6 bases). CDR1 SGHAT and CDR2 FQNNGV come from the germline V gene. The V gene lost 1 base and the J gene lost 7 bases, with 20 bases spanning the gap. The CDR3 extends over 18 amino acids. CDR3 coding DNA: TGTGCCAGCAGCTTAGGGATAGGACAGAGGGGTCAGAATTCACCCCTCCACTTT. Its translation is CASSLGIGQRGQNSPLHF.

The chain employs TRBV27 and TRBJ2-7; 9 bases map to TRBD1. Trimming removed 4 bases from V and 2 bases from J; junction bases left unmatched: 6. Germline CDR1 reads MNHEY; CDR2 reads SMNVEV (reference sequence). There are 15 residues in the CDR3. CDR3 loop: CASSYKTGGAYEQYF. The CDR3 DNA reads TGTGCCAGCAGTTACAAGACAGGGGGGGCCTACGAGCAGTACTTC.

This chain uses TRBV5-4 with TRBJ1-5; TRBD1 agrees at 7 bases. Germline lookup yields CDR1 SGHNT and CDR2 YYREEE (reference sequence). CDR3 size: 13 residues. V was clipped by 2 bases and J by 5 bases; unmatched bases: 1. The CDR3 DNA is TGTGCCAGCAGCTTCCAGGGGGATCAGCCCCAGCATTTT. Its translation: CASSFQGDQPQHF.

The chain employs TRBV30 and TRBJ2-7; the D gene is possibly TRBD2 (6 bases). The V gene lost 0 bases and the J gene lost 12 bases, with 18 bases spanning the gap. CDR3 length: 13 residues. The germline V gene encodes CDR1 GTSNPN and CDR2 SVGIG (reference sequence). CDR3 region: CAWSVDGFVGGYF. The CDR3, as DNA: TGTGCCTGGAGTGTGGATGGGTTCGTCGGGGGGTACTTC. Full variable domain (rest looked up from reference TRBV30 and TRBJ2-7): SQTIHQWPATLVQPVGSPLSLECTVEGTSNPNLYWYRQAAGRGLQLLFYSVGIGQISSEVPQNLSASRPQDRQFILSSKKLLLSDSGFYLCAWSVDGFVGGYFGPGTRLTVT.

J is TRBJ2-7 and V is TRBV7-2; D is unresolved. CDR3 length equals 14 residues. The germline V gene encodes CDR1 SGHTA and CDR2 FQGNSA. Trimming took off 5 bases at V and 2 bases at J, with 13 bases between the two ends. The CDR3 coding sequence is TGTGCCAGCAGCCCGCCGGGCGGAACCTACGAGCAGTACTTC. Protein sequence: CASSPPGGTYEQYF. The variable domain in full, with the rest retrieved from reference TRBV7-2 and TRBJ2-7, is GAGVSQSPSNKVTEKGKDVELRCDPISGHTALYWYRQSLGQGLEFLIYFQGNSAPDKSGLPSDRFSAERTGGSVSTLTIQRTQQEDSAVYLCASSPPGGTYEQYFGPGTRLTVT.

This chain joins TRBV10-2 and TRBJ1-5; D not certain. Germline CDR1 reads WSHSY; CDR2 reads SAAADI. The CDR3 runs 14 residues. Trimming took off 2 bases at V and 4 bases at J, with 9 bases between the two ends. The CDR3 sequence: CASSEILGNQPQHF. CDR3 coding DNA: TGCGCCAGCAGTGAGATTCTTGGGAATCAGCCCCAGCATTTT.